This paragraph covers one TCR beta chain sequence. The antigen is unknown. This specimen comes from a study of cytomegalovirus exposure and HLA in healthy donors. This CDR3 has 14 residues. From germline, CDR1 is SNHLY and CDR2 FYNNEI. V was pared by 8 bases and J by 5 bases, with 10 bases of the junction left unmatched. Study outcomes and limitations: When a later analysis compared HLA-associated TCR beta chains with equally common others, the HLA-associated chains turned out to be more clonally expanded and to have lower generation probabilities.

The study ran its PCR with 60 Vbeta and 13 Jbeta primers. Sequencing used immunoSEQ multiplex PCR; TCRdb keeps in-frame clones, though not all of them. The sample includes roughly 70,000 clones, 74% of them seen just once. The sequence was obtained from a human donor in good health. The chain carries TRBV2 and TRBJ1-1, with 8 bases that match TRBD1. Input material: PBMCs. The CDR3 DNA is TGTGCCAGCCAACAGGACAGGGAGGGTACTGAAGCTTTCTTT. It is translated as CASQQDREGTEAFF. Full variable domain (rest looked up from reference TRBV2 and TRBJ1-1): EPEVTQTPSHQVTQMGQEVILRCVPISNHLYFYWYRQILGQKVEFLVSFYNNEISEKSEIFDDQFSVERPDGSNFTLKIRSTKLEDSAMYFCASQQDREGTEAFFGQGTRLTVV.